These 19 T cell receptor beta chains came from one sample sequenced in a study of beta chain features in type 1 diabetes. Since all of the isolated RNA was reverse transcribed, expressed TCRB transcripts were what got sequenced. Clones were read by immunoSEQ multiplex PCR, and TCRdb kept only the in-frame ones, dropping some. The sample lists about 200,000 clones, roughly 10% occurring once. Sequences were obtained from central memory CD4+ T cells from blood. These receptors all stem from a young man in good health.

The chain uses TRBV11-3 and TRBJ2-5; 8 bases fit TRBD1. The CDR3 contains 13 residues. V lost 5 bases, J lost 4 bases, and 3 bases stayed unmatched. CDR1 and CDR2 from the germline V gene are SGHNT and YENEEA. CDR3 residues: CASSPDRGETQYF. CDR3 bases: TGTGCCAGCAGCCCTGACAGGGGAGAGACCCAGTACTTC.

This sequence joins TRBV30 and TRBJ1-1; TRBD1 is a possible D gene (5 bases). V was trimmed by 4 bases and J by 5 bases, leaving 14 bases between them. Germline V gene sequence: CDR1 GTSNPN, CDR2 SVGIG (reference sequence). The CDR3 runs 13 residues. DNA of the CDR3: TGTGCCTGGACAATGACAGTACATACTGAAGCTTTCTTT. Amino acids: CAWTMTVHTEAFF.

This clone has ten or more counts. The chain has TRBV10-3 and TRBJ2-1; D is ambiguous. CDR1 and CDR2 (germline): ENHRY, SYGVKD. This CDR3 contains 11 residues. The germline V and J ends were trimmed by 6 bases and 8 bases, with 8 bases remaining between them. Written as DNA, the CDR3 is TGTGCCATCAGGTCCACCGATGAGCAGTTCTTC. Amino acids: CAIRSTDEQFF.

In this sample, this clone turned up a few times. The V gene is TRBV5-1, the J gene TRBJ2-7; either TRBD1 or TRBD2 may fit D (5 bases each). The CDR3 spans 13 residues. The V gene lost 7 bases and the J gene lost 0 bases, with 11 bases spanning the gap. Per germline, CDR1 SGHRS and CDR2 YFSETQ. The CDR3 spells CASRRDGSYEQYF. The CDR3 DNA follows: TGCGCCAGCCGACGGGACGGCTCCTACGAGCAGTACTTC.

The rearrangement joins TRBV4-3 to TRBJ2-2; the D gene is possibly TRBD2 (5 bases). The CDR3 is 15 amino acids. Germline lookup yields CDR1 LGHNA and CDR2 YSLEER. V lost 1 base and J lost 0, with 6 bases in between. The CDR3 protein is CASSQGRTNTGELFF. CDR3 DNA: TGCGCCAGCAGCCAAGGGAGGACGAACACCGGGGAGCTGTTTTTT.

This clone has more than one count but fewer than ten. The CDR3 region is CASSRDRAATNEKLFF. The CDR3, as DNA: TGCGCCAGCAGCCGGGACAGGGCTGCAACTAATGAAAAACTGTTTTTT. V gene TRBV4-3 combines with J gene TRBJ1-4; 9 bases line up with TRBD1. The CDR3 is 16 amino acids. V lost 4 bases and J lost 0; bases outside the gene matches: 3. Germline V gene lookup returns CDR1 LGHNA and CDR2 YSLEER.

The chain combines TRBV9 with TRBJ1-1; D unclear. The CDR3 spans 15 residues. Per germline, CDR1 SGDLS and CDR2 YYNGEE. With 0 bases removed from V and 0 bases from J, the gap between germline ends came to 9 bases. The chain's CDR3 is CASSVAPSMNTEAFF. DNA of the CDR3: TGTGCCAGCAGCGTAGCCCCCAGCATGAACACTGAAGCTTTCTTT.

The CDR3 sequence is CASSGAWWTYEQYF. The CDR3 bases are TGTGCCAGCAGTGGGGCGTGGTGGACGTACGAGCAGTACTTC. The gene calls are TRBV6-5 and TRBJ2-5, with D perhaps matching TRBD1 (5 bases). The last part of the DNA fits TRBJ2-7 better; the J call may be wrong. CDR3 length equals 14 residues. Germline CDR1 is MNHEY and CDR2 is SVGAGI.

This chain connects TRBV19 to TRBJ2-7; no clear D gene. This CDR3 comprises 15 residues. V lost 4 bases, J lost 3 bases, and 16 bases lay in between. Germline CDR1 is LNHDA and CDR2 is SQIVND (reference sequence). The CDR3 nucleotides read TGTGCCAGTAGTACAGGACGCCCGGGTGTCTACGAGCAGTACTTC. As protein: CASSTGRPGVYEQYF. The whole variable domain, filled in from reference TRBV19 and TRBJ2-7, reads DGGITQSPKYLFRKEGQNVTLSCEQNLNHDAMYWYRQDPGQGLRLIYYSQIVNDFQKGDIAEGYSVSREKKESFPLTVTSAQKNPTAFYLCASSTGRPGVYEQYFGPGTRLTVT.

This clone was observed a few times. The chain joins TRBV29-1 to TRBJ1-5, with a tentative D call TRBD1 (5 bases). V was pared by 4 bases and J by 3 bases, with 16 bases between. CDR1 is SQVTM and CDR2 is ANQGSEA in the germline V gene. This CDR3 is 15 amino acids long. The CDR3 bases are TGCAGCGTTGCCCCGGGGGGAGCCCACAATCAGCCCCAGCATTTT. Protein product: CSVAPGGAHNQPQHF.

This clone was detected ten times or more. The rearrangement uses TRBV7-6 and TRBJ2-5; 12 bases align to TRBD2. The CDR3 totals 15 residues. Germline lookup yields CDR1 SGHVS and CDR2 FNYEAQ. J gave up 5 bases and V 1 base, and 2 bases lay outside the gene matches. The CDR3 region has the DNA TGTGCCAGCAGCTTAGAGACTAGCGGGAGTGAGACCCAGTACTTC. It specifies CASSLETSGSETQYF.

A few counts support this clone. The rearrangement uses TRBV6-1 and TRBJ2-4, with unresolved D. From germline, CDR1 is MNHNS and CDR2 SASEGT. Trimming stripped 5 bases from V and 5 bases from J, with 10 bases between. The CDR3 totals 13 residues. The CDR3 bases are TGTGCCAGCAGTTTCCTCCGGGAAAACATTCAGTACTTC. Amino acid sequence: CASSFLRENIQYF.

This clone occurred a few times. The chain recombines TRBV9 with TRBJ2-3; no clear D gene. The CDR3 contains 15 residues. The V gene lost 0 bases and the J gene lost 6 bases, with 14 bases spanning the gap. Germline-derived CDR1 and CDR2 are SGDLS and YYNGEE. CDR3 loop: CASSVEAVPPDTQYF. The CDR3 DNA sequence: TGTGCCAGCAGCGTAGAGGCAGTCCCTCCGGATACGCAGTATTTT.

This clone came up a few times. The chain employs TRBV10-3 and TRBJ1-1; D is unresolved. The germline V gene encodes CDR1 ENHRY and CDR2 SYGVKD. The CDR3 has 13 amino acids. The V end lost 0 bases, the J end lost 8 bases, and 10 bases lay between the germline ends. CDR3 amino acids: CAISESERVEAFF. CDR3 coding DNA: TGTGCCATCAGTGAGTCGGAGAGGGTAGAAGCTTTCTTT.

V is TRBV18 and J is TRBJ1-1; D is ambiguous. Trimming stripped 2 bases from V and 5 bases from J, with 18 bases between. The CDR3 contains 16 residues. CDR1 is KGHSH and CDR2 is LQKENI in the germline V gene. CDR3 in amino acids: CASSPNELEVLTEAFF. Written as DNA, the CDR3 is TGTGCCAGCTCACCAAACGAACTAGAGGTCCTGACTGAAGCTTTCTTT. The full variable domain, completed using reference TRBV18 and TRBJ1-1, is NAGVMQNPRHLVRRRGQEARLRCSPMKGHSHVYWYRQLPEEGLKFMVYLQKENIIDESGMPKERFSAEFPKEGPSILRIQQVVRGDSAAYFCASSPNELEVLTEAFFGQGTRLTVV.

The rearrangement links TRBV19 to TRBJ1-1; unclear D gene. CDR1 is LNHDA and CDR2 is SQIVND in the germline V gene (reference sequence). The V and J ends lost 4 bases and 1 base respectively, with 4 bases between them. The CDR3 is 12 residues long. The CDR3 sequence is CASSRWNTEAFF. The CDR3 bases are TGTGCCAGTAGTAGGTGGAACACTGAAGCTTTCTTT.

This clone showed up just a few times. The same CDR3 can be traced to other DNA sequences in this sample. The V gene is TRBV7-6, the J gene TRBJ2-3, with D unclear. Trimming pared 0 bases from V and 0 bases from J, leaving 4 bases between. The CDR3 runs to 14 residues. The germline V gene has CDR1 SGHVS and CDR2 FNYEAQ. The CDR3 DNA sequence: TGTGCCAGCAGCTTAGCGGCAAGCACAGATACGCAGTATTTT. Protein product: CASSLAASTDTQYF.

This clone was recorded many times. The V gene is TRBV5-4, the J gene TRBJ2-1; D gene unclear. In germline, CDR1 is SGHNT, CDR2 YYREEE (reference sequence). Trimming removed 2 bases from V and 6 bases from J, with 18 bases in between. CDR3 length: 16 amino acids. CDR3 amino acids: CASSLITSGLGNEQFF. DNA of the CDR3: TGTGCCAGCAGCTTAATAACCAGTGGGCTCGGCAATGAGCAGTTCTTC.

There are a few counts of this clone. The rearrangement joins TRBV5-6 to TRBJ2-7; D might be TRBD1 or TRBD2, each matching 5 bases. This CDR3 has 15 residues. In germline, CDR1 is SGHDT, CDR2 YYEEEE. Trimming took off 0 bases at V and 0 bases at J, with 10 bases between the two ends. The CDR3 DNA is TGTGCCAGCAGCTTGGGGGGACGCAGCTCCTACGAGCAGTACTTC. Its protein product is CASSLGGRSSYEQYF.